A single sample is the source of the 8 T cell receptor beta chains below, sequenced in a study of cytotoxic CD8 clonotypes in ibrutinib-treated CLL. The method was immunoSEQ multiplex PCR; TCRdb's version includes in-frame clones alone and lacks a portion of them. The data hold some 200,000 clones, with roughly 72% observed a single time. The sample in question was PBMCs, obtained after 24 months of ibrutinib treatment. The receptors were sampled from a human donor with chronic lymphocytic leukemia.

The gene calls are TRBV7-3 and TRBJ2-1; TRBD2 matches 7 bases. The CDR3 length is 18 residues. Per the germline V gene, CDR1 is SGHTA and CDR2 is FQGTGA. V dropped 5 bases and J dropped 4; count of bases not matched to a gene: 17. The CDR3 coding sequence is TGTGCCAGCAGCCGGATGGGAGGGCCTGCGGCTGGTTACAATGAGCAGTTCTTC. It yields the protein CASSRMGGPAAGYNEQFF.

The V call is TRBV5-4, the J call TRBJ1-4; D might be TRBD1 (6 bases). The V gene lost 2 bases and the J gene lost 8 bases, with 19 bases spanning the gap. This CDR3 has 16 amino acids. Germline V gene lookup returns CDR1 SGHNT and CDR2 YYREEE (reference sequence). CDR3 amino acids: CASSLKGGGAWEKLFF. The CDR3 DNA is TGTGCCAGCAGCTTAAAAGGGGGAGGGGCTTGGGAAAAACTGTTTTTT.

The rearrangement links TRBV6-5 to TRBJ2-3, with TRBD1 matching over 7 bases. Germline V gene data show CDR1 as MNHEY and CDR2 as SVGAGI. Germline trimming cut 6 bases from V and 0 bases from J; bases unmatched to any gene: 6. The CDR3 is made up of 15 amino acids. This CDR3 reads CASRRQGPSTDTQYF. The CDR3 DNA follows: TGTGCCAGCAGGAGACAGGGACCTAGCACAGATACGCAGTATTTT.

The chain is built from TRBV6-5 and TRBJ2-3; 7 bases fit TRBD1. J gave up 11 bases and V 4 bases, and 9 bases lay outside the gene matches. This CDR3 has 13 amino acids. Germline values: CDR1 MNHEY, CDR2 SVGAGI. CDR3: CASSWVGGGGQYF. The CDR3 region has the DNA TGTGCCAGCAGTTGGGTAGGGGGCGGTGGGCAGTATTTT.

The CDR3 DNA reads TGTGCCAGCAGTTCCCTATTAAGAAAGAACACTGAAGCTTTCTTT. It yields the protein CASSSLLRKNTEAFF. The rearrangement uses TRBV28 and TRBJ1-1; D gene uncertain. V lost 4 bases and J lost 1, with 13 bases in between. Germline CDR1 is MDHEN and CDR2 is SYDVKM. The CDR3 extends over 15 amino acids.

The J gene is TRBJ2-2, the V gene TRBV11-3; TRBD2 agrees at 10 bases. Losses at the gene ends were 2 bases for V and 4 bases for J; bases not matched to a gene: 7. Germline-derived CDR1 and CDR2 are SGHNT and YENEEA. CDR3 size: 17 residues. The CDR3 region is CASSLYYTSGTTGELFF. The CDR3 nucleotides read TGTGCCAGCAGCTTATATTATACTAGCGGGACCACCGGGGAGCTGTTTTTT.

The chain links TRBV28 to TRBJ1-1; D is undetermined. Germline values: CDR1 MDHEN, CDR2 SYDVKM. The CDR3 is made up of 12 amino acids. The V gene lost 7 bases and the J gene lost 3 bases, with 9 bases spanning the gap. CDR3 sequence reads: CASKLVDTEAFF. Here the CDR3 DNA reads TGTGCCAGCAAGTTGGTAGACACTGAAGCTTTCTTT. The whole variable domain, filled in from reference TRBV28 and TRBJ1-1, reads DVKVTQSSRYLVKRTGEKVFLECVQDMDHENMFWYRQDPGLGLRLIYFSYDVKMKEKGDIPEGYSVSREKKERFSLILESASTNQTSMYLCASKLVDTEAFFGQGTRLTVV.

The chain recombines TRBV27 with TRBJ2-7, with a weak D call TRBD2 (6 bases). V shed 8 bases and J shed 1 base, with 12 bases lying between them. The CDR3 extends over 13 amino acids. CDR1 is MNHEY, CDR2 SMNVEV, per germline (reference sequence). CDR3 in amino acids: CASGLNPSYEQYF. The CDR3 nucleotides read TGTGCCAGCGGACTAAACCCTTCCTACGAGCAGTACTTC.